This TCR beta chain originates from a study of regulatory T cells in long-lasting Graves disease. Background on the study: It was over 5 years of antithyroid drugs, with positive TSH receptor antibodies, that meant persistent Graves' disease.

This clonotype was counted a few times. The antigen is unknown. Time point denoted: persistent/refractory GD, antithyroid drugs over 5 years with positive TRAb. Following extraction of RNA from PBMCs, that RNA was used to make the TCR library. Germline CDR1 reads MNHEY; CDR2 reads SMNVEV (reference sequence). Trimming cost V 6 bases and J 4 bases, with 12 bases left between them. The CDR3 is made up of 13 amino acids. Whole-study findings and limits: TRBV28, TRBJ1-2 and TRBJ2-5 were segments that persistent disease favored. Persistent patients shared more public clonotypes (2,741) than new patients (more than 900).

HTBI primers from iRepertoire and Arm-PCR of CDR3 regions yielded the TCR beta libraries. As handled by the study authors: Segment identification across samples yielded around 61 TRBV and approximately 15 TRBJ segments. TCRdb passed the multiplex PCR reads through MiXCR, listing each CDR3 protein once. For this entry, the V and J calls and clone size follow TCRdb and not the study's own pipeline. The sample includes roughly 470,000 distinct CDR3 sequences, around 20% of them seen just once. The gene calls are TRBV27 and TRBJ1-1; D is ambiguous. This clonotype originated in a female donor with Graves disease. Sequenced material: peripheral blood mononuclear cells (PBMCs), taken when the disease was refractory, from a patient treated with antithyroid drugs. The CDR3 region has the DNA TGTGCCAGCAGCCGCGACTTGGGCACTGAAGCTTTCTTT. The encoded protein is CASSRDLGTEAFF.